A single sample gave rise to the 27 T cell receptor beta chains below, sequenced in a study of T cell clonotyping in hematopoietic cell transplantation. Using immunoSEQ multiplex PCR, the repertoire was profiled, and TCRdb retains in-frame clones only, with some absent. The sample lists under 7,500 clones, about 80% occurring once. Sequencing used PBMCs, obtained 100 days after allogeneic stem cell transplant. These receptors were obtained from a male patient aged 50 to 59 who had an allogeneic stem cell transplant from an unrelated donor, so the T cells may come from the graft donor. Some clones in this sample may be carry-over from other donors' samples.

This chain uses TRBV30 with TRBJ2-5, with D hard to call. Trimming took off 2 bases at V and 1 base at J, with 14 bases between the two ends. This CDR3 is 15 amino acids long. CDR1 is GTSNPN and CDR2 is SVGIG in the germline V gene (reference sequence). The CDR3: CAWSPTDIFQETQYF. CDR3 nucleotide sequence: TGTGCCTGGAGTCCAACCGACATCTTCCAAGAGACCCAGTACTTC.

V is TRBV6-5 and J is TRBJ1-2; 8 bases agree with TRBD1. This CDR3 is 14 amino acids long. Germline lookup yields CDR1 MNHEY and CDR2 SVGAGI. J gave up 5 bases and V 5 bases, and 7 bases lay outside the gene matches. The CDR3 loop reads CASSPEDRVYGYTF. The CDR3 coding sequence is TGTGCCAGCAGTCCCGAGGACAGGGTATATGGCTACACCTTC.

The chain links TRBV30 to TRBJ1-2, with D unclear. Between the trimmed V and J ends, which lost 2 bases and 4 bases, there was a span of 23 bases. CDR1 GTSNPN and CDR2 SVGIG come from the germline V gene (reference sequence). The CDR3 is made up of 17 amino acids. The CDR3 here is CAWSSMTGEVSGYGYTF. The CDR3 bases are TGTGCCTGGAGTTCTATGACGGGAGAAGTGAGCGGCTATGGCTACACCTTC.

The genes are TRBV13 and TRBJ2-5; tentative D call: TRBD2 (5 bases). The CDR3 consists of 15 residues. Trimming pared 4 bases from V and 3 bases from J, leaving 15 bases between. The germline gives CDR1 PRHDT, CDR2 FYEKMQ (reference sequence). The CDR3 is CASSSNSGVEETQYF. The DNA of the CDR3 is TGTGCCAGCAGCTCAAACTCCGGGGTTGAAGAGACCCAGTACTTC.

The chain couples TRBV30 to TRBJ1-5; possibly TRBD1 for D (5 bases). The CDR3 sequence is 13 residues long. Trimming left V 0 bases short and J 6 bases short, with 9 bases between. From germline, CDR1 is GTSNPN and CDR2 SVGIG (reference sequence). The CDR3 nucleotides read TGTGCCTGGAGTGTGAGGGGAGTTCAGCCCCAGCATTTT. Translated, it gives CAWSVRGVQPQHF.

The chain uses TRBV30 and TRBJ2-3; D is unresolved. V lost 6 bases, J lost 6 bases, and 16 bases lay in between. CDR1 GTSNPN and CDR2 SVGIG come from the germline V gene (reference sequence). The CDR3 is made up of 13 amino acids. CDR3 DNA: TGTGCCTGCCTGGAATTACCGTCGGATACGCAGTATTTT. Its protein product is CACLELPSDTQYF.

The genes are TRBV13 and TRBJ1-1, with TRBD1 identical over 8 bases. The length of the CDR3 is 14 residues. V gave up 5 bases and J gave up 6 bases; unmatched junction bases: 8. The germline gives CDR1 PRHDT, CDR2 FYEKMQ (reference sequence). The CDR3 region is CASSLTGTGSEAFF. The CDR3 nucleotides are TGTGCCAGCAGCCTTACCGGGACAGGCTCTGAAGCTTTCTTT.

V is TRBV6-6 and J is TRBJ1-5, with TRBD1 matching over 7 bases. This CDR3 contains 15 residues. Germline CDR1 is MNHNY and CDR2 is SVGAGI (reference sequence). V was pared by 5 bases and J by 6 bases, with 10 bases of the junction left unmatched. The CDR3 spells CASSNLGGRGQPQHF. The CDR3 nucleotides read TGTGCCAGCAGTAACTTAGGGGGCAGGGGTCAGCCCCAGCATTTT.

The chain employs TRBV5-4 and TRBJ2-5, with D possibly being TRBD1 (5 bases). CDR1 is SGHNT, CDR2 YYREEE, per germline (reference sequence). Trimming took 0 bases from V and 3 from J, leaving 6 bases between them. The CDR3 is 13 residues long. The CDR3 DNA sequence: TGTGCCAGCAGCTTGGCCAGGGAAGAGACCCAGTACTTC. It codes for CASSLAREETQYF.

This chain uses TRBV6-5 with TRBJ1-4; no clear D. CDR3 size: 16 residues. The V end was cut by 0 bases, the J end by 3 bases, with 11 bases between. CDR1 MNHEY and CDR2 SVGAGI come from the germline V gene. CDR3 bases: TGTGCCAGCAGTTACTCAGGCACCGCGGCTAATGAAAAACTGTTTTTT. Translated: CASSYSGTAANEKLFF.

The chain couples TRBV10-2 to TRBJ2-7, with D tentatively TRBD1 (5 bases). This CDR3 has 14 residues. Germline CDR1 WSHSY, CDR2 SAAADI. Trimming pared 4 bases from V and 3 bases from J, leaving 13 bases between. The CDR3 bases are TGCGCCAGCAGTGTCGGCCAAGGGGACTACGAGCAGTACGTC. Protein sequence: CASSVGQGDYEQYV.

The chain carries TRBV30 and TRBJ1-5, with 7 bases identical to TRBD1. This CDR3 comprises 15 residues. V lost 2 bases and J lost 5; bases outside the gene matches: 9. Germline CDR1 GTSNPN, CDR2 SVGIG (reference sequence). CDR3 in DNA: TGTGCCTGGAGTCGGCCGGGACAGACTTATCAGCCCCAGCATTTT. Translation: CAWSRPGQTYQPQHF.

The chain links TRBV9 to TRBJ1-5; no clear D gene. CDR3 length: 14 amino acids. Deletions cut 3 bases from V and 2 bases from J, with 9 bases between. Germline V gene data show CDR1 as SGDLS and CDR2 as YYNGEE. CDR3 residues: CASSEDGGNQPQHF. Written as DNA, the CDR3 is TGTGCCAGCAGCGAAGATGGGGGCAATCAGCCCCAGCATTTT.

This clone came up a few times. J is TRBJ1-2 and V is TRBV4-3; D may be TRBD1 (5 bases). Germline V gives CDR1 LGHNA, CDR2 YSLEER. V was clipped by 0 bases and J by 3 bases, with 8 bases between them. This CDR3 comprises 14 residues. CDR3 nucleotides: TGCGCCAGCAGCCAAGACGGGACGGACTATGGCTACACCTTC. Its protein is CASSQDGTDYGYTF.

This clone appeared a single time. DNA of the CDR3: TGTGCCTGGAGTTATCGGGGTCTCGACGAGCAGTACTTC. It yields the protein CAWSYRGLDEQYF. This chain uses TRBV30 with TRBJ2-7; D perhaps matches TRBD2 (5 bases). This CDR3 has 13 residues. Germline-derived CDR1 and CDR2 are GTSNPN and SVGIG (reference sequence). Trimming shortened V by 2 bases and J by 5 bases, and 13 bases separated the two germline ends.

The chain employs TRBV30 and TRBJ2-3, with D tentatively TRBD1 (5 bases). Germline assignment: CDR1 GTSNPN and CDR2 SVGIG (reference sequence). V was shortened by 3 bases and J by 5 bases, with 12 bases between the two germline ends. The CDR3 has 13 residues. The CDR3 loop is CAWRIGAKDTQYF. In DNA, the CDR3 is TGTGCCTGGAGAATTGGGGCCAAAGATACGCAGTATTTT.

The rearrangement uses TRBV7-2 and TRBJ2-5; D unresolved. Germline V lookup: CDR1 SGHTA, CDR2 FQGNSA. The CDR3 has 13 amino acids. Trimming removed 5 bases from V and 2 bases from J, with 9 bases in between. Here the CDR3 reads CASSVGRQETQYF. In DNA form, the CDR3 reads TGTGCCAGCAGCGTAGGTCGGCAAGAGACCCAGTACTTC.

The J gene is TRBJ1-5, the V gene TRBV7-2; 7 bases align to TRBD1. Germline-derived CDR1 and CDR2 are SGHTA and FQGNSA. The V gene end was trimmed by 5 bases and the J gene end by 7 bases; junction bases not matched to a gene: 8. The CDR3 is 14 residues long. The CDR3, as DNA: TGTGCCAGCAGCCCTCGACAGGGTGCCCAGCCCCAGCATTTT. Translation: CASSPRQGAQPQHF.

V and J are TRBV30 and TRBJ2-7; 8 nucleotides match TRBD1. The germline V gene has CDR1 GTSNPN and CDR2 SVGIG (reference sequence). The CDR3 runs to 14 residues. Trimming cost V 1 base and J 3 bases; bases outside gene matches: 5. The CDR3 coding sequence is TGTGCCTGGAGTGGGACAGGGTTCTACTACGAGCAGTACTTC. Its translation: CAWSGTGFYYEQYF.

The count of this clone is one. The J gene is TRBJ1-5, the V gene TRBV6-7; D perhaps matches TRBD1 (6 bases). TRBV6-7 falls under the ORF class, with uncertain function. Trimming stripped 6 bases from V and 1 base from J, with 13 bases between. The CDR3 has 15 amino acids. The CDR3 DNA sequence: TGTGCCAGCAGAAATCGGGGGGCAAGCAATCAGCCCCAGCATTTT. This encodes CASRNRGASNQPQHF.

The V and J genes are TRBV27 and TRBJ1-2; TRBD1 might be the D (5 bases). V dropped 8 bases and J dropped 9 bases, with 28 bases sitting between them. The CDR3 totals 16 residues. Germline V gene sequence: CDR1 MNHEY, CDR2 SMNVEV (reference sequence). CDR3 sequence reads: CASLGAGRRGIVRYTF. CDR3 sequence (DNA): TGTGCCAGCCTGGGAGCAGGGCGCAGAGGGATCGTGCGCTACACCTTC.

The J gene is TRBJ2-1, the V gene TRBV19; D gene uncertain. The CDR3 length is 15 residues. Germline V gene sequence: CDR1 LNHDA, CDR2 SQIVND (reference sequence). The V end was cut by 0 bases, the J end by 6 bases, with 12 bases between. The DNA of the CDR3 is TGTGCCAGTAGTATAGAGGGATTCGCGGTCAATGAGCAGTTCTTC. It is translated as CASSIEGFAVNEQFF.

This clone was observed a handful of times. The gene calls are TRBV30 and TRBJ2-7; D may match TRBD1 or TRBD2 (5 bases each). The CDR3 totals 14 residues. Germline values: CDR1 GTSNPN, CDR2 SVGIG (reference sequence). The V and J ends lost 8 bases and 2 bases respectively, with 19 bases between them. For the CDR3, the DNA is TGTGCCGGGACGGCCAGGGACCCCCCCTACGAGCAGTACTTC. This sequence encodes CAGTARDPPYEQYF.

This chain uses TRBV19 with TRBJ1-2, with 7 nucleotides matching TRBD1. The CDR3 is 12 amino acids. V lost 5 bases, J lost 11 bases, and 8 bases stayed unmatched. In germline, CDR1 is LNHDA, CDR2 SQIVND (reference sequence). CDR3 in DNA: TGTGCCAGTAGTTTTCGACAGGGATATTACACCTTC. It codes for CASSFRQGYYTF.

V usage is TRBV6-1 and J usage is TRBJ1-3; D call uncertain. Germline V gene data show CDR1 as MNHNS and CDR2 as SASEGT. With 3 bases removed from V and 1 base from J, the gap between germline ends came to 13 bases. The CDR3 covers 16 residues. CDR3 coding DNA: TGTGCCAGCAGTGAGCCGCAGGACCCATCTGGAAACACCATATATTTT. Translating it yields CASSEPQDPSGNTIYF.

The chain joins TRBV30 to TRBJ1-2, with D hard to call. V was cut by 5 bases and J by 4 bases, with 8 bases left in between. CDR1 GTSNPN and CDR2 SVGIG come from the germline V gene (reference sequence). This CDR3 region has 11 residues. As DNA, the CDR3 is TGTGCCTGGGAACCTACCTATGGCTACACCTTC. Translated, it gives CAWEPTYGYTF.

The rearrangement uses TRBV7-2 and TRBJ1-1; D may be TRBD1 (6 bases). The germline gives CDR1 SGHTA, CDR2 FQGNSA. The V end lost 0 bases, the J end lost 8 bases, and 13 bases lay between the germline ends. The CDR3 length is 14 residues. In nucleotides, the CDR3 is TGTGCCAGCAGCTTAGCGCAGGGGTTCAGCGAAGCTTTCTTT. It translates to CASSLAQGFSEAFF.